The T cell receptor (beta chain) under discussion was sequenced for a study of CD8 T cells in Susac syndrome. Reverse transcription of about 0.45 to 1 ug RNA was performed with random hexamers. The immunoSEQ assay covered 54 Vbeta and 13 Jbeta segments for CDR3. MiXCR, run by TCRdb on the immunoSEQ multiplex PCR reads, gives a single entry per CDR3 protein. The sample has some 140,000 distinct CDR3 sequences, approximately 95% seen once. Points from the study as a whole: As acknowledged by the study, its TCR sequencing and HLA analysis included a relatively small number of individuals. In total CD8+ repertoires, fewer than 20 Susac-specific public clones were found, and in CD8+ TEMRA repertoires, five were found.

Worth noting for this clonotype: Its cognate antigen is unknown.

V lost 1 base, J lost 4 bases, and 11 bases lay in between. Germline-derived CDR1 and CDR2 are SGHTA and FQGNSA. The CDR3 covers 14 residues. The source is a human donor with Susac syndrome. The chain links TRBV7-2 to TRBJ2-7; no clear D. Sequenced: CD8+ T cells from PBMCs. CDR3 residues: CASSLEDAGYEQYF. In DNA, the CDR3 is TGTGCCAGCAGCTTAGAGGACGCCGGGTACGAGCAGTACTTC.